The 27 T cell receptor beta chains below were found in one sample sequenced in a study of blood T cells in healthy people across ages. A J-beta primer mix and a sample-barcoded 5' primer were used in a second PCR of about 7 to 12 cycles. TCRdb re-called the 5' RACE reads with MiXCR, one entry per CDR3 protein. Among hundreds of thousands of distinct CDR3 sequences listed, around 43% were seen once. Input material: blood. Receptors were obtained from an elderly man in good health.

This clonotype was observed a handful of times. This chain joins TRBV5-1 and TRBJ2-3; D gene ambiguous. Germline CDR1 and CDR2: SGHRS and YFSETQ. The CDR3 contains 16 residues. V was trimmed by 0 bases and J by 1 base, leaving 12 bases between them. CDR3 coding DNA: TGCGCCAGCAGCTTGGTCGTCGGCGGACGCACAGATACGCAGTATTTT. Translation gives CASSLVVGGRTDTQYF.

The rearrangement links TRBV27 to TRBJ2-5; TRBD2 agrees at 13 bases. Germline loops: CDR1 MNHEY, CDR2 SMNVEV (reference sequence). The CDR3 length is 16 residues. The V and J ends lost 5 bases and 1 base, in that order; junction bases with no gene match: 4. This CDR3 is CASSGGLAGVQETQYF. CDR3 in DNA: TGTGCCAGCAGTGGAGGACTAGCGGGAGTCCAAGAGACCCAGTACTTC.

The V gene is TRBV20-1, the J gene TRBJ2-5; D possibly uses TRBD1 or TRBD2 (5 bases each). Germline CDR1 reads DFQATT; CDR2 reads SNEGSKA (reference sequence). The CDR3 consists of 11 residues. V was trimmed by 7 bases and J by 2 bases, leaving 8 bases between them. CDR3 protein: CSGGKQETQYF. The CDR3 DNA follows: TGCAGTGGGGGGAAGCAAGAGACCCAGTACTTC.

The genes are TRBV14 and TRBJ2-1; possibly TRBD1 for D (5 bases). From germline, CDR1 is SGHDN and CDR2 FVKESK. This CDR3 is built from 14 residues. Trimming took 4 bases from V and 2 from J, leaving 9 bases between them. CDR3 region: CASSPFRAYNEQFF. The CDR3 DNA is TGTGCCAGCAGCCCCTTCAGGGCCTACAATGAGCAGTTCTTC.

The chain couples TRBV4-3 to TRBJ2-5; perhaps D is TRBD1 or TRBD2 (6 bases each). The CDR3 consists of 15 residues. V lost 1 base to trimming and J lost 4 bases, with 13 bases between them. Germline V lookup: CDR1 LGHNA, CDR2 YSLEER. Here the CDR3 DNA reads TGCGCCAGCAGCCAAGGGGGGGCGGCTACAGAGACCCAGTACTTC. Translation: CASSQGGAATETQYF.

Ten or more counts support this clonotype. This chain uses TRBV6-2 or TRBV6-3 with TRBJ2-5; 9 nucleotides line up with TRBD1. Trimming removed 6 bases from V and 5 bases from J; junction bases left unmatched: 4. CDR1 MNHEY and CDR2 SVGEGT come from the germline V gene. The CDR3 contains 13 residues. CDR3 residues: CASRQGAVETQYF. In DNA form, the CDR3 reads TGTGCCAGCAGACAGGGGGCGGTGGAGACCCAGTACTTC.

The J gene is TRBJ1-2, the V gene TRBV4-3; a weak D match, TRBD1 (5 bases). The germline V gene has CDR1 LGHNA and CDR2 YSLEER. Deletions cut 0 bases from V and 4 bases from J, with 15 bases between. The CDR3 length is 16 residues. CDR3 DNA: TGCGCCAGCAGCCAAGATTATAGACAGACCCTCTATGGCTACACCTTC. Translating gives CASSQDYRQTLYGYTF.

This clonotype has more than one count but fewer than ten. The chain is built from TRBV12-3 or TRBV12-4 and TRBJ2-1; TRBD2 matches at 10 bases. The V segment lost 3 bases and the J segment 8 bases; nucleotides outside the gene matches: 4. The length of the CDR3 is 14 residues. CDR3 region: CASSFLAGAHEQFF. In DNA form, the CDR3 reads TGTGCCAGCAGTTTCCTAGCGGGGGCCCATGAGCAGTTCTTC.

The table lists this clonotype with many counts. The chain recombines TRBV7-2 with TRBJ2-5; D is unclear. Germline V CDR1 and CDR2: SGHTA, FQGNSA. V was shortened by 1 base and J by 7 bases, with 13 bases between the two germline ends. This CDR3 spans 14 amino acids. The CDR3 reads CASSLEFLTATQYF. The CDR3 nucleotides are TGTGCCAGCAGCTTAGAATTCCTCACGGCGACCCAGTACTTC.

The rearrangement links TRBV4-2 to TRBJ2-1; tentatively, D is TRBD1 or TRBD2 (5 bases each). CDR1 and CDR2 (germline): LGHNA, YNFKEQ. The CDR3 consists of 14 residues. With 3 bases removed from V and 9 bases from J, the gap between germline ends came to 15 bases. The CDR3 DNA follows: TGTGCCAGCAGCCATGACGGGGCCGGAGGTGAGCAGTTCTTC. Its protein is CASSHDGAGGEQFF.

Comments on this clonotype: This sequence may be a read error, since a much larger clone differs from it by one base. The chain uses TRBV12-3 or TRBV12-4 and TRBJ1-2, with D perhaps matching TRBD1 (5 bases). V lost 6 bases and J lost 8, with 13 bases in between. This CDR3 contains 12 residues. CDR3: CASRGPGGGYTF. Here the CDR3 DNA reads TGTGCCAGCAGGGGACCAGGAGGCGGCTACACCTTC.

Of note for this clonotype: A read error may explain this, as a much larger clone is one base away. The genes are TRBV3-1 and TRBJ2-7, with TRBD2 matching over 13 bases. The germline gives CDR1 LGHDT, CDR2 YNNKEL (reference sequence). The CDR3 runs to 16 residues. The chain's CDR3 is CASGQDLGLAGDEQYF. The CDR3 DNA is TGTGCCAGCGGCCAAGATCTCGGACTAGCGGGGGACGAGCAGTACTTC.

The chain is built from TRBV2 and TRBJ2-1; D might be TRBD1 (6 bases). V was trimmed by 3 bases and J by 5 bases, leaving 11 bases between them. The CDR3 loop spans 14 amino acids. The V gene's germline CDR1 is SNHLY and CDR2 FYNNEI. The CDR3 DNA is TGTGCCAGCAGTGAGCAGGGGCCGAACAATGAGCAGTTCTTC. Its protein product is CASSEQGPNNEQFF.

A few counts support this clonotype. The CDR3 loop reads CSVPRGGQTQETQYF. Written as DNA, the CDR3 is TGCAGCGTCCCAAGGGGAGGGCAGACCCAAGAGACCCAGTACTTC. J is TRBJ2-5 and V is TRBV29-1; 7 bases are shared with TRBD2. Germline loops: CDR1 SQVTM, CDR2 ANQGSEA. The CDR3 is 15 amino acids. Germline trimming cut 6 bases from V and 1 base from J; bases unmatched to any gene: 11.

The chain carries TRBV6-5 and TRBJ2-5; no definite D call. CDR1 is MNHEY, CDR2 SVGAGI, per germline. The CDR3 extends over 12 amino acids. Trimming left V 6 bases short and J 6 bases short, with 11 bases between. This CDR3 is CASSWDLKTQYF. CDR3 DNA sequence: TGTGCCAGCAGCTGGGATTTGAAGACCCAGTACTTC.

CDR3 residues: CASTKPPGGIGDTQYF. Here the CDR3 DNA reads TGTGCCAGCACCAAACCGCCCGGGGGCATCGGAGATACGCAGTATTTT. The V gene is TRBV7-6, the J gene TRBJ2-3, with D perhaps matching TRBD1 or TRBD2 (6 bases each). V was pared by 7 bases and J by 5 bases, with 22 bases between. Germline CDR1 and CDR2: SGHVS and FNYEAQ. This CDR3 has 16 residues.

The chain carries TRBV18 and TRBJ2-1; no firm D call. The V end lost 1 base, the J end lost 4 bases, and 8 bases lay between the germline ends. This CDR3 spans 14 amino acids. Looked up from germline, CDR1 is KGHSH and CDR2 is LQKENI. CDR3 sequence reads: CASSPQLGYNEQFF. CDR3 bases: TGTGCCAGCTCACCACAGCTGGGGTACAATGAGCAGTTCTTC.

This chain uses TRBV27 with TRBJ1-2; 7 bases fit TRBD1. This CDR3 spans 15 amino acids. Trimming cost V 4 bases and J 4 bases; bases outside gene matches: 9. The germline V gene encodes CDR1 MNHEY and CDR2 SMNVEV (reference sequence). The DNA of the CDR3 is TGTGCCAGCAGTTCGACTGGGACAGACTTCTATGGCTACACCTTC. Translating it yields CASSSTGTDFYGYTF.

CDR3 nucleotides: TGTGCCAGCAGTTTCGACAGGGCCTATGGCTACACCTTC. Its protein product is CASSFDRAYGYTF. The J gene is TRBJ1-2, the V gene TRBV27, with 7 bases identical to TRBD1. CDR1 and CDR2 from the germline V gene are MNHEY and SMNVEV (reference sequence). The CDR3 runs to 13 residues. The V gene end was trimmed by 3 bases and the J gene end by 4 bases; junction bases not matched to a gene: 2.

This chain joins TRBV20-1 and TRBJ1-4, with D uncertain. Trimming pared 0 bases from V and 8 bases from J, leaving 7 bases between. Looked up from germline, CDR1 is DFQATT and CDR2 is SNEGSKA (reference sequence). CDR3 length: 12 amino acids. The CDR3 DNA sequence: TGCAGTGCTAGAGATATGTTAGAAAAACTGTTTTTT. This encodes CSARDMLEKLFF.

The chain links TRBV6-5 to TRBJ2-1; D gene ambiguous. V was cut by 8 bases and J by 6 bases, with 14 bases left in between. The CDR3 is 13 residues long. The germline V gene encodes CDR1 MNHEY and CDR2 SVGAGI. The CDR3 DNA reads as TGTGCCAGCCAAACGGTCGCCGGCAATGAGCAGTTCTTC. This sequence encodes CASQTVAGNEQFF.

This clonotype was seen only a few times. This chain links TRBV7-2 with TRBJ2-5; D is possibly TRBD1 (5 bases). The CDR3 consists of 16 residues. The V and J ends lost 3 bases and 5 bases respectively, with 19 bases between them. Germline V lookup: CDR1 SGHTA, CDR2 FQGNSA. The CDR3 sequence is CASSFGARSIGETQYF. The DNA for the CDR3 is TGTGCCAGCAGCTTTGGGGCTAGATCGATTGGGGAGACCCAGTACTTC.

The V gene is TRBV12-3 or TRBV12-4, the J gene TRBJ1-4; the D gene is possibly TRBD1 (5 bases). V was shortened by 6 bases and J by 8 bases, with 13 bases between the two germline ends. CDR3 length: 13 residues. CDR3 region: CASSRVKGEKLFF. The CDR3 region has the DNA TGTGCCAGCAGCAGGGTTAAGGGAGAAAAACTGTTTTTT.

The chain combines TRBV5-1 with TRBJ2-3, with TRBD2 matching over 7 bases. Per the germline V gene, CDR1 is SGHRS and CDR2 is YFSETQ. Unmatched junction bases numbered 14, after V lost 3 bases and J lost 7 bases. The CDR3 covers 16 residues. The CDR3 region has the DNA TGCGCCAGCAGCTCGACCGGGGCTACTAGCGCGTATACGCAGTATTTT. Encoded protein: CASSSTGATSAYTQYF.

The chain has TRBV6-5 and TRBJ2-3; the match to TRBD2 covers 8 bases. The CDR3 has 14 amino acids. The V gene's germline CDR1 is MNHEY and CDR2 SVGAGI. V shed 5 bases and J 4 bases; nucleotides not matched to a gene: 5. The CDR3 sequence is CASSRGGTPDTQYF. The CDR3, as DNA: TGTGCCAGCAGTCGCGGGGGGACTCCAGATACGCAGTATTTT.

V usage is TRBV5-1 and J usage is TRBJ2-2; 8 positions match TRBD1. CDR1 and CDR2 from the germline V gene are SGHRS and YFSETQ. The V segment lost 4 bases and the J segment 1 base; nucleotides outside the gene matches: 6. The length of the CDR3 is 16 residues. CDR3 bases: TGCGCCAGCAGCCGATATGGACAGGGGAACACCGGGGAGCTGTTTTTT. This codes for CASSRYGQGNTGELFF. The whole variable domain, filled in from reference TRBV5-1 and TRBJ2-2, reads KAGVTQTPRYLIKTRGQQVTLSCSPISGHRSVSWYQQTPGQGLQFLFEYFSETQRNKGNFPGRFSGRQFSNSRSEMNVSTLELGDSALYLCASSRYGQGNTGELFFGEGSRLTVL.

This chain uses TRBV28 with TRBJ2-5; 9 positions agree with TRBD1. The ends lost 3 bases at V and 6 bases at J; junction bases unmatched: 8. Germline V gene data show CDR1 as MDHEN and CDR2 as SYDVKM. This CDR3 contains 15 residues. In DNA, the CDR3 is TGTGCCAGCAGTTTGCCGACAGGGGGAGGGAAGACCCAGTACTTC. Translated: CASSLPTGGGKTQYF.